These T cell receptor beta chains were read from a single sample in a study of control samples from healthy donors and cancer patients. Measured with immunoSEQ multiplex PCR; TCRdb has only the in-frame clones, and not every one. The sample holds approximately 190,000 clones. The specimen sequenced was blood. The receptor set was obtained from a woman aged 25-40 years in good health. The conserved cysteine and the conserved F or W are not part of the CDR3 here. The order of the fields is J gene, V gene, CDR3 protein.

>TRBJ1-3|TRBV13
ASSPDPMTDSGNTIY
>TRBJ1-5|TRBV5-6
ASRGESGNQPQH
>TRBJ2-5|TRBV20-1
SASDPLAGEETQY
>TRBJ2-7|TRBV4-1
ASSQVGLSYEQY
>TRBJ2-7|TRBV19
ASSNGADYEQY
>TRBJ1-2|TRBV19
ASSTQKQGANYGYT
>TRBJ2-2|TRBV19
ASSTSQTITGELF
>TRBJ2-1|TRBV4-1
ASTARGYNEQF
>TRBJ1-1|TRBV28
ASSLSGDTANTEAF
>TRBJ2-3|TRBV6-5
ASSYDSSGGIDTQY
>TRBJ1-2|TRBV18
ASSPQGGGMDGYT
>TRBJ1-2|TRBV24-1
ATSDPRGQYYGYT
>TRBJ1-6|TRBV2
ASIGPRGSPLH
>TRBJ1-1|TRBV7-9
ASSLGTEAF
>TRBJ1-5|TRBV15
ATSRSQGYSNQPQH
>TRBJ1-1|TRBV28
ASSLEAPFEAF
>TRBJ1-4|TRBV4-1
ASSQEWGWKLF
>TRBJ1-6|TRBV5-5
ASSSRTSDNSPLH
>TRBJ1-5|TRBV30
AWSLTASNQPQH
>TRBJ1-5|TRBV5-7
ASRLEQNQPQH
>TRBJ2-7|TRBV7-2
ASSLKGLDPYEQY